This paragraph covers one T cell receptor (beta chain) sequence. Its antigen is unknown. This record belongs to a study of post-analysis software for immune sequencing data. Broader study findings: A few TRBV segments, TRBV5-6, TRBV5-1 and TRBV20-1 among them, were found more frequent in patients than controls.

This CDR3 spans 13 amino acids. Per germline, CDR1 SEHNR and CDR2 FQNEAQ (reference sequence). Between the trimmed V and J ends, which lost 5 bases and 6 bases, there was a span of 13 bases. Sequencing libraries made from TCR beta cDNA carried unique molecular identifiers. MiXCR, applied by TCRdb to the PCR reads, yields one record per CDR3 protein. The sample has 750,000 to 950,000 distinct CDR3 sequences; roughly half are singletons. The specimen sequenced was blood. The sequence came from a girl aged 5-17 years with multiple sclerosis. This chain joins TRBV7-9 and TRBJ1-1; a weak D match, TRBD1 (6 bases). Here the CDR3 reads CASSPQGSSEAFF. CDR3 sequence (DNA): TGTGCCAGCAGCCCCCAGGGGAGTTCTGAAGCTTTCTTT.